This is a list of T cell receptor beta chains from one sample in a study of CD8 T cells in Susac syndrome. TCRdb itself ran the immunoSEQ multiplex PCR reads through MiXCR, one entry per CDR3 protein. The repertoire includes approximately 150,000 distinct CDR3 sequences, about 92% of them detected once, and roughly 0.08% sits in the top ten. The source material was CD4+ T cells from PBMCs. The receptors originated from a human donor in good health. CDR3s include the opening cysteine and the closing phenylalanine or tryptophan. A D gene is named only where the DNA matches it firmly. Not all rows give a size; the values are once, few, many and, for expanded clones, a class.

v_gene,abundance,len,j_gene,d_gene,CDR3aa,CDR3nt
TRBV10-1,NA,13,TRBJ2-3,TRBD2,CASSEAGADTQYF,TGCGCCAGCAGTGAGGCGGGGGCAGATACGCAGTATTTT
TRBV7-9,NA,14,TRBJ2-3,NA,CASSGREYADTQYF,TGTGCCAGCAGCGGCCGGGAGTACGCAGATACGCAGTATTTT
TRBV19,once,15,TRBJ2-1,NA,CASSISSVLYNEQFF,TGTGCCAGTAGTATTTCTAGCGTCCTCTACAATGAGCAGTTCTTC
TRBV19,once,13,TRBJ1-5,NA,CASSISLAQPQHF,TGTGCCAGTAGTATTTCGCTAGCTCAGCCCCAGCATTTT
TRBV5-6,NA,16,TRBJ2-3,TRBD2,CASSFFLADFTDTQYF,TGTGCCAGCAGCTTTTTTCTAGCGGACTTCACAGATACGCAGTATTTT
TRBV3-1,NA,15,TRBJ1-4,TRBD1,CANSQPTGLGEKLFF,TGTGCCAACAGCCAACCGACAGGGTTGGGTGAAAAACTGTTTTTT
TRBV20-1,NA,13,TRBJ2-5,NA,CSASRQSGETQYF,TGCAGTGCTAGTCGACAGTCCGGGGAGACCCAGTACTTC
TRBV3-1,NA,17,TRBJ2-1,NA,CASSQELSSDWGIEQFF,TGTGCCAGCAGCCAAGAACTCTCTAGCGACTGGGGCATTGAGCAGTTCTTC
TRBV6-1,NA,13,TRBJ1-2,TRBD1,CASSLDRANGYTF,TGTGCCAGCAGTTTGGACAGGGCTAATGGCTACACCTTC
TRBV3-1,NA,18,TRBJ2-5,TRBD2,CASSQDIRLAGVEETQYF,TGTGCCAGCAGCCAAGATATTCGGTTAGCGGGAGTCGAAGAGACCCAGTACTTC
TRBV18,NA,16,TRBJ1-2,TRBD1,CASSPSGTGSLYGYTF,TGTGCCAGCTCACCCTCCGGGACAGGTTCGCTCTATGGCTACACCTTC
TRBV11-3,NA,18,TRBJ2-2,NA,CASSLDHSGTSNTGELFF,TGTGCCAGCAGCTTAGATCACTCCGGGACTTCTAACACCGGGGAGCTGTTTTTT
TRBV20-1,NA,15,TRBJ2-7,NA,CSARDETGGPYEQYF,TGCAGTGCTAGAGATGAGACCGGAGGACCCTACGAGCAGTACTTC
TRBV14,NA,15,TRBJ2-7,TRBD2,CASSQVPGGPDEQYF,TGTGCCAGCAGCCAGGTCCCGGGAGGGCCGGACGAGCAGTACTTC
TRBV4-3,NA,15,TRBJ1-2,NA,CASSQALVRARGYTF,TGCGCCAGCAGCCAAGCCCTGGTTAGGGCACGGGGCTACACCTTC
TRBV20-1,NA,12,TRBJ2-5,NA,CSARGGDETQYF,TGCAGTGCTAGAGGGGGAGATGAGACCCAGTACTTC
TRBV30,NA,13,TRBJ2-5,TRBD1,CAWRNRGKETQYF,TGTGCCTGGAGGAACAGGGGAAAAGAGACCCAGTACTTC
TRBV7-9,NA,15,TRBJ2-3,NA,CASSHVTSGTDTQYF,TGTGCCAGCAGCCATGTTACCAGCGGCACAGATACGCAGTATTTT
TRBV19,NA,12,TRBJ2-3,TRBD2,CASSTTSSTQYF,TGTGCCAGTAGTACGACTAGCTCCACGCAGTATTTT
TRBV29-1,NA,12,TRBJ1-2,NA,CSAGEGVGGYTF,TGCAGCGCCGGAGAGGGGGTAGGTGGCTACACCTTC
TRBV4-3,NA,15,TRBJ2-2,TRBD2,CASSQQRGWSGELFF,TGCGCCAGCAGCCAACAGCGGGGTTGGTCCGGGGAGCTGTTTTTT
TRBV20-1,NA,15,TRBJ1-1,TRBD1,CSAAGQGALNTEAFF,TGCAGTGCGGCAGGACAGGGGGCGCTGAACACTGAAGCTTTCTTT
TRBV20-1,few,11,TRBJ2-3,NA,CSASGTDTQYF,TGCAGTGCTAGCGGCACAGATACGCAGTATTTT
TRBV28,NA,13,TRBJ2-7,NA,CASRDGPAYEQYF,TGTGCCAGTAGAGATGGACCGGCCTACGAGCAGTACTTC
TRBV5-6,NA,15,TRBJ2-5,NA,CASSSRRGFAETQYF,TGTGCCAGCAGTTCTCGTCGGGGCTTTGCAGAGACCCAGTACTTC
TRBV19,NA,14,TRBJ1-2,NA,CASSIVGQVFGYTF,TGTGCCAGTAGTATAGTGGGACAAGTGTTCGGCTACACCTTC
TRBV29-1,NA,13,TRBJ1-5,NA,CSAGTQENQPQHF,TGCAGCGCCGGAACACAGGAGAATCAGCCCCAGCATTTT
TRBV28,NA,15,TRBJ1-5,NA,CASSPSRGRNQPQHF,TGTGCCAGCAGCCCGTCAAGGGGACGCAATCAGCCCCAGCATTTT
TRBV6-2/TRBV6-3,NA,13,TRBJ1-5,NA,CASTNRGNQPQHF,TGTGCCAGCACCAATCGGGGAAATCAGCCCCAGCATTTT
TRBV6-5,NA,15,TRBJ2-7,TRBD1,CASSFRDRGSYEQYF,TGTGCCAGCAGTTTCCGGGACAGGGGCTCCTACGAGCAGTACTTC
TRBV7-2,NA,14,TRBJ1-2,TRBD1,CASSLAEGAIGYTF,TGTGCCAGCAGCTTAGCGGAGGGGGCGATAGGCTACACCTTC
TRBV5-1,NA,13,TRBJ1-1,NA,CASSEDGNTEAFF,TGCGCCAGCAGCGAGGACGGGAACACTGAAGCTTTCTTT
TRBV5-1,NA,15,TRBJ2-7,TRBD1,CASSLGGTGPYEQYF,TGCGCCAGCAGCTTGGGGGGGACAGGGCCCTACGAGCAGTACTTC
TRBV12-3/TRBV12-4,NA,13,TRBJ2-2,TRBD2,CASKETSAGELFF,TGTGCCAGCAAAGAAACTAGCGCCGGGGAGCTGTTTTTT
TRBV19,NA,12,TRBJ2-5,TRBD1,CASGGQGETQYF,TGTGCCAGTGGAGGACAGGGGGAGACCCAGTACTTC
TRBV3-1,once,13,TRBJ1-5,NA,CASSQDPAQPQHF,TGTGCCAGCAGCCAAGATCCGGCTCAGCCCCAGCATTTT